These 26 T cell receptor beta chains came from one sample sequenced in a study of blood T cell repertoires in COVID-19 (dated by TCRdb to 2018 to 2020). The library was obtained by the immunoSEQ multiplex PCR assay. TCRdb limited this immuneACCESS table to in-frame rearrangements with V and J called. A share of clones is missing; checked studies link under half to unresolved V genes, and the rest is unexplained. The sample table shows approximately 440,000 clones, and 90% are seen once. Clones ranked in the top ten supply less than 0.75% of the sample. Sequencing was carried out using PBMCs or T cells enriched from blood (not recorded which). These receptors were collected from a man between 18 and 35 years old who had recovered from COVID-19.

This clone is a singleton in its sample. The V gene is TRBV28, the J gene TRBJ1-6; TRBD1 matches at 7 bases. This CDR3 comprises 14 residues. Losses at the gene ends were 5 bases for V and 7 bases for J; bases not matched to a gene: 5. The germline V gene encodes CDR1 MDHEN and CDR2 SYDVKM. CDR3 nucleotides: TGTGCCAGCAGTCCCGGACAGGAAAATTCACCCCTCCACTTT. This gives the protein CASSPGQENSPLHF.

The V call is TRBV28, the J call TRBJ2-2, with 8 positions matching TRBD1. The V segment lost 7 bases and the J segment 5 bases; nucleotides outside the gene matches: 3. The CDR3 sequence is 13 residues long. The germline V gene encodes CDR1 MDHEN and CDR2 SYDVKM. Here the CDR3 reads CASKQGGTGELFF. In DNA, the CDR3 is TGTGCCAGCAAACAGGGGGGAACCGGGGAGCTGTTTTTT.

The rearrangement links TRBV5-6 to TRBJ2-2; D possibly corresponds to TRBD1 (6 bases). The length of the CDR3 is 15 residues. The V end was cut by 1 base, the J end by 7 bases, with 14 bases between. From germline, CDR1 is SGHDT and CDR2 YYEEEE. CDR3 bases: TGTGCCAGCAGCTTGAGACAGGTTTTTGGCGGGGAGCTGTTTTTT. Protein product: CASSLRQVFGGELFF.

V usage is TRBV9 and J usage is TRBJ2-7; 10 bases are a match to TRBD1. The germline V gene has CDR1 SGDLS and CDR2 YYNGEE. J was trimmed by 5 bases and V by 4 bases; bases with no gene match: 3. The CDR3 extends over 13 amino acids. The CDR3 here is CASSPDRGDEQYF. CDR3 nucleotide sequence: TGTGCCAGCAGCCCGGACAGGGGGGACGAGCAGTACTTC.

The gene calls are TRBV28 and TRBJ1-4, with D possibly TRBD1 on 5 matching bases. Germline loops: CDR1 MDHEN, CDR2 SYDVKM. V lost 5 bases to trimming and J lost 7 bases, with 14 bases between them. This CDR3 has 14 amino acids. The CDR3 is CASSAPGVSEKLFF. The CDR3 bases are TGTGCCAGCAGTGCCCCGGGGGTGAGTGAAAAACTGTTTTTT.

The chain recombines TRBV5-1 with TRBJ2-7; D perhaps matches TRBD1 (5 bases). The CDR3 sequence is 13 residues long. V was trimmed by 4 bases and J by 5 bases, leaving 13 bases between them. In germline, CDR1 is SGHRS, CDR2 YFSETQ. CDR3 DNA: TGCGCCAGCAGCCGGGCCTTAGGGGACGAGCAGTACTTC. As protein: CASSRALGDEQYF.

The chain joins TRBV6-5 to TRBJ2-7; 8 bases are shared with TRBD1. CDR1 MNHEY and CDR2 SVGAGI come from the germline V gene. This CDR3 region has 15 residues. The V segment lost 5 bases and the J segment 5 bases; nucleotides outside the gene matches: 11. CDR3 region: CASSITGTGVNEQYF. CDR3 coding DNA: TGTGCCAGCAGTATAACCGGGACAGGAGTTAACGAGCAGTACTTC.

The genes are TRBV3-1 (or the pseudogene TRBV3-2) and TRBJ2-2, with TRBD2 matching 7 bases. The CDR3 runs 17 residues. CDR1 is LGHDT, CDR2 YNNKEL, per germline (reference sequence). The V segment lost 8 bases and the J segment 0 bases; nucleotides outside the gene matches: 12. DNA for the CDR3: TGTGCCAGCGGAGCCACCGGCGCGGGGGCGAACACCGGGGAGCTGTTTTTT. As protein: CASGATGAGANTGELFF.

This clone was seen only once. The chain joins TRBV6-5 to TRBJ2-5, with TRBD2 matching over 7 bases. Trimming at V came to 6 bases and at J to 2 bases, leaving 6 bases not matched to a gene. Germline values: CDR1 MNHEY, CDR2 SVGAGI. This CDR3 contains 14 residues. CDR3 nucleotide sequence: TGTGCCAGCAGCAACCCGGGACTACAAGAGACCCAGTACTTC. Translation gives CASSNPGLQETQYF.

This chain joins TRBV14 and TRBJ2-7; D not certain. In germline, CDR1 is SGHDN, CDR2 FVKESK. The CDR3 has 14 amino acids. Trimming left V 0 bases short and J 3 bases short, with 9 bases between. The CDR3 coding sequence is TGTGCCAGCAGCCAAGAAATGGTAGTCTACGAGCAGTACTTC. It translates to CASSQEMVVYEQYF.

This clone was recorded a few times. J is TRBJ1-1 and V is TRBV7-9, with a possible D match to TRBD1 (5 bases). Germline values: CDR1 SEHNR, CDR2 FQNEAQ (reference sequence). This CDR3 region has 15 residues. V was trimmed by 1 base and J by 11 bases, leaving 20 bases between them. The CDR3 coding sequence is TGTGCCAGCAGCTTAGGCGGCAGGGTCCCCTTAGGGGCTTTCTTT. This translates into CASSLGGRVPLGAFF.

The V and J genes are TRBV9 and TRBJ2-7; D uncertain. The germline gives CDR1 SGDLS, CDR2 YYNGEE. The CDR3 consists of 15 residues. The V and J ends lost 2 bases and 3 bases respectively, with 15 bases between them. The CDR3 coding sequence is TGTGCCAGCAGCGTGGGCTCATGGGCCAACTACGAGCAGTACTTC. Translating gives CASSVGSWANYEQYF.

The CDR3 reads CASSLSGPSGSGVYNEQFF. In nucleotides, the CDR3 is TGTGCCAGCAGCCTTAGTGGACCTAGCGGGAGTGGAGTCTACAATGAGCAGTTCTTC. V gene TRBV7-2 combines with J gene TRBJ2-1, with TRBD2 identical over 10 bases. The CDR3 is 19 residues long. CDR1 and CDR2 (germline): SGHTA, FQGNSA. V trimming: 5 bases; J trimming: 3 bases; junction bases outside the gene matches: 16.

The gene calls are TRBV5-1 and TRBJ2-1; no reliable D call. This CDR3 spans 13 amino acids. CDR1 is SGHRS and CDR2 is YFSETQ in the germline V gene. V dropped 9 bases and J dropped 3 bases, with 13 bases sitting between them. The CDR3 DNA sequence: TGCGCCACCGCTACGACGGGCTACAATGAGCAGTTCTTC. It translates to CATATTGYNEQFF.

There are a few counts of this clone. The V and J genes are TRBV27 and TRBJ2-7; D may be TRBD1 (7 bases). Germline V CDR1 and CDR2: MNHEY, SMNVEV (reference sequence). V was pared by 7 bases and J by 8 bases, with 24 bases between. The CDR3 spans 15 residues. CDR3 region: CASTPFGGGLTKQYF. In DNA, the CDR3 is TGTGCCAGCACTCCCTTTGGAGGGGGCCTTACGAAGCAGTACTTC.

This chain joins TRBV7-3 and TRBJ2-3; D is ambiguous. Germline CDR1 and CDR2: SGHTA and FQGTGA. The CDR3 sequence is 16 residues long. V lost 6 bases to trimming and J lost 1 base, with 17 bases between them. The CDR3 DNA reads TGTGCCAGCAGTTCCTCTGGTGGGCTCGGCACAGATACGCAGTATTTT. Amino acid sequence: CASSSSGGLGTDTQYF. The full variable domain, its missing parts supplied by reference TRBV7-3 and TRBJ2-3, is GAGVSQTPSNKVTEKGKYVELRCDPISGHTALYWYRQSLGQGPEFLIYFQGTGAADDSGLPNDRFFAVRPEGSVSTLKIQRTERGDSAVYLCASSSSGGLGTDTQYFGPGTRLTVL.

The chain carries TRBV27 and TRBJ2-7; 10 bases align to TRBD1. The CDR3 consists of 15 residues. Germline CDR1 MNHEY, CDR2 SMNVEV (reference sequence). J lost 5 bases, V lost 7 bases, and 11 bases had no gene match. The chain's CDR3 is CASTARGTGDHEQYF. The CDR3 DNA sequence: TGTGCCAGCACCGCGAGGGGGACAGGGGACCACGAGCAGTACTTC.

The V gene is TRBV5-1, the J gene TRBJ2-1; 11 nucleotides agree with TRBD1. Trimming at V came to 3 bases and at J to 9 bases, leaving 5 bases not matched to a gene. The CDR3 has 14 amino acids. CDR1 is SGHRS and CDR2 is YFSETQ in the germline V gene. The CDR3 DNA reads as TGCGCCAGCAGCTCCGGACAGGGGGCTGGTGAGCAGTTCTTC. Residues: CASSSGQGAGEQFF.

The chain employs TRBV19 and TRBJ2-3; possibly TRBD2 for D (6 bases). Between the trimmed V and J ends, which lost 5 bases and 9 bases, there was a span of 12 bases. The CDR3 has 12 residues. Germline V CDR1 and CDR2: LNHDA, SQIVND (reference sequence). The CDR3 loop is CASSGFAGTQYF. CDR3 coding DNA: TGTGCCAGTAGTGGCTTCGCGGGAACGCAGTATTTT.

The chain carries TRBV11-3 and TRBJ1-1; the D is unclear. Trimming shortened V by 5 bases and J by 0 bases, and 13 bases separated the two germline ends. The CDR3 is made up of 15 amino acids. Germline CDR1 reads SGHNT; CDR2 reads YENEEA. For the CDR3, the DNA is TGTGCCAGCAGCCCGGGAGCCCTTATGAACACTGAAGCTTTCTTT. Translating gives CASSPGALMNTEAFF.

The chain employs TRBV19 and TRBJ1-5, with 7 bases fitting TRBD1. V trimming: 7 bases; J trimming: 0 bases; junction bases outside the gene matches: 6. The germline gives CDR1 LNHDA, CDR2 SQIVND (reference sequence). The CDR3 covers 15 residues. CDR3 nucleotide sequence: TGTGCCAGTACCTGGGACAGTTATAGCAATCAGCCCCAGCATTTT. Amino acid sequence: CASTWDSYSNQPQHF. The variable domain in full, completed from reference TRBV19 and TRBJ1-5, reads DGGITQSPKYLFRKEGQNVTLSCEQNLNHDAMYWYRQDPGQGLRLIYYSQIVNDFQKGDIAEGYSVSREKKESFPLTVTSAQKNPTAFYLCASTWDSYSNQPQHFGDGTRLSIL.

J is TRBJ1-6 and V is TRBV2, with D perhaps TRBD1 (6 bases). Per germline, CDR1 SNHLY and CDR2 FYNNEI. Trimming took off 6 bases at V and 7 bases at J, with 13 bases between the two ends. The CDR3 extends over 14 amino acids. Here the CDR3 DNA reads TGTGCCAGCAGCCCCGACAGGTTAAATTCACCCCTCCACTTT. It translates to CASSPDRLNSPLHF.

The chain carries TRBV7-8 and TRBJ1-3; the D gene is possibly TRBD1 (6 bases). V shed 5 bases and J shed 4 bases, with 18 bases lying between them. Looked up from germline, CDR1 is SGHVS and CDR2 is FQNEAQ. The CDR3 loop spans 16 amino acids. CDR3 loop: CASSLDPRGAGNTIYF. The CDR3 DNA reads as TGTGCCAGCAGCCTGGACCCCAGGGGTGCAGGAAACACCATATATTTT. Together with reference TRBV7-8 and TRBJ1-3, the CDR3 gives the full variable domain: GAGVSQSPRYKVAKRGQDVALRCDPISGHVSLFWYQQALGQGPEFLTYFQNEAQLDKSGLPSDRFFAERPEGSVSTLKIQRTQQEDSAVYLCASSLDPRGAGNTIYFGEGSWLTVV.

A single count supports this clone. The V gene is TRBV7-9, the J gene TRBJ2-1; 14 bases map to TRBD2. The J segment lost 7 bases and the V segment lost 5 bases, leaving 7 bases of the junction unmatched. Looked up from germline, CDR1 is SEHNR and CDR2 is FQNEAQ (reference sequence). The CDR3 contains 16 residues. The CDR3 nucleotides are TGTGCCAGCAGCCGTCCGGGACTAGCGGGAGTAAATGAGCAGTTCTTC. It specifies CASSRPGLAGVNEQFF.

J is TRBJ2-1 and V is TRBV5-5; TRBD2 matches at 7 bases. V gave up 3 bases and J gave up 5 bases; unmatched junction bases: 8. Germline CDR1 SGHKS, CDR2 YYEKEE (reference sequence). This CDR3 has 15 amino acids. The DNA for the CDR3 is TGTGCCAGCAGCTCGGGACTACACAAGGACAATGAGCAGTTCTTC. Translated, it gives CASSSGLHKDNEQFF.

V usage is TRBV27 and J usage is TRBJ1-5; D gene uncertain. The germline CDR1 and CDR2 sequences are MNHEY and SMNVEV (reference sequence). The CDR3 is 15 amino acids. The V end lost 0 bases, the J end lost 4 bases, and 10 bases lay between the germline ends. CDR3 residues: CASSLSGRENQPQHF. The CDR3 DNA is TGTGCCAGCAGTTTATCAGGACGGGAAAATCAGCCCCAGCATTTT.